These 5 T cell receptor beta chains were all obtained from the same sample, sequenced in a study of cytomegalovirus exposure and HLA in healthy donors. Primers included in the PCR were 60 Vbeta and 13 Jbeta primers. TCRdb's copy holds only in-frame clones and misses some; the assay was immunoSEQ multiplex PCR. The table records 120,000 or so clones, roughly 80% of them present only once. The sample comprised PBMCs. The receptor set was obtained from a young man in good health and CMV-seronegative.

The rearrangement joins TRBV5-1 to TRBJ2-7; 7 bases fit TRBD1. From germline, CDR1 is SGHRS and CDR2 YFSETQ. The CDR3 loop spans 14 amino acids. Germline trimming cut 4 bases from V and 0 bases from J; bases unmatched to any gene: 4. For the CDR3, the DNA is TGCGCCAGCAGCAGAGGGACAGTCTCCTACGAGCAGTACTTC. Its protein product is CASSRGTVSYEQYF.

The V call is TRBV5-1, the J call TRBJ2-5; 8 bases align to TRBD2. Per germline, CDR1 SGHRS and CDR2 YFSETQ. J gave up 4 bases and V 1 base, and 9 bases lay outside the gene matches. The CDR3 runs to 16 residues. The CDR3 nucleotides read TGCGCCAGCAGCTTGAGGGGACTAGGGGTCGGAGAGACCCAGTACTTC. Its translation is CASSLRGLGVGETQYF. Supplemented by reference TRBV5-1 and TRBJ2-5, the full variable domain reads KAGVTQTPRYLIKTRGQQVTLSCSPISGHRSVSWYQQTPGQGLQFLFEYFSETQRNKGNFPGRFSGRQFSNSRSEMNVSTLELGDSALYLCASSLRGLGVGETQYFGPGTRLLVL.

The chain employs TRBV2 and TRBJ1-5, with TRBD1 as a possible D gene (6 bases). CDR1 is SNHLY, CDR2 FYNNEI, per germline. V shed 8 bases and J shed 3 bases, with 17 bases lying between them. This CDR3 comprises 15 residues. In nucleotides, the CDR3 is TGTGCCAGCTCGAACCCTGACAGGCACAATCAGCCCCAGCATTTT. Its translation: CASSNPDRHNQPQHF. Full variable domain (outside the CDR3, taken from reference TRBV2 and TRBJ1-5): EPEVTQTPSHQVTQMGQEVILRCVPISNHLYFYWYRQILGQKVEFLVSFYNNEISEKSEIFDDQFSVERPDGSNFTLKIRSTKLEDSAMYFCASSNPDRHNQPQHFGDGTRLSIL.

This clone was observed a few times. This sequence joins TRBV28 and TRBJ2-5; 7 bases fit TRBD2. This CDR3 comprises 15 residues. With 4 bases clipped from V and 5 bases from J, the junction kept 10 bases outside the gene matches. The germline CDR1 and CDR2 sequences are MDHEN and SYDVKM. The CDR3 coding sequence is TGTGCCAGCAGTTCCCCCCGCCAGGGAGGGGAGACCCAGTACTTC. This translates into CASSSPRQGGETQYF.

The rearrangement uses TRBV7-9 and TRBJ2-5, with D hard to call. Gene TRBJ2-7 matches the end of the DNA better, so the J call may be wrong. Germline CDR1 SEHNR, CDR2 FQNEAQ (reference sequence). The CDR3 sequence is 13 residues long. DNA of the CDR3: TGTGCCAGCAGCTTATTCCAACAGTACGAGCAGTACTTC. Residues: CASSLFQQYEQYF.